These T cell receptor beta chains were read from a single sample in a study of T cells in Graves' hyperthyroidism and ophthalmopathy. TCRdb passed the multiplex PCR reads through MiXCR, listing each CDR3 protein once. The sample has about 560,000 distinct CDR3 sequences; around a sixth are singletons. Sequencing was carried out using blood. The receptors originated from a woman in her thirties with Graves' hyperthyroidism. CDR3s include the opening cysteine and the closing phenylalanine or tryptophan. D genes are given only for firm matches. Some rows have no size entry. The others give once, few or many, or a class for an expanded clone.

j_call: TRBJ1-1
v_call: TRBV12-3/TRBV12-4
d_call: .
clone_size: many
cdr3_aa: CASSTQQVNTEAFF
cdr3_nt: TGTGCCAGCAGTACCCAACAGGTGAACACTGAAGCTTTCTTT

j_call: TRBJ2-7
v_call: TRBV5-1
d_call: TRBD2
clone_size: few
cdr3_aa: CASSYIAGTSYEQYF
cdr3_nt: TGCGCCAGCAGCTATATAGCGGGGACGAGCTACGAGCAGTACTTC

j_call: TRBJ1-5
v_call: TRBV7-2
d_call: .
clone_size: many
cdr3_aa: CASSLAPHSNQPQHF
cdr3_nt: TGTGCCAGCAGCTTAGCCCCGCATAGCAATCAGCCCCAGCATTTT

j_call: TRBJ2-5
v_call: TRBV19
d_call: .
clone_size: .
cdr3_aa: CASSIRAGTTLTEQEAQYF
cdr3_nt: TGTGCCAGTAGTATTCGCGCGGGAACTACACTCACCGAACAAGAGGCCCAGTACTTC

j_call: TRBJ1-4
v_call: TRBV3-1
d_call: .
clone_size: many
cdr3_aa: CASSQDIRIGEGEKLFF
cdr3_nt: TGTGCCAGCAGCCAAGACATCAGAATAGGGGAGGGGGAAAAACTGTTTTTT

j_call: TRBJ2-5
v_call: TRBV4-3
d_call: TRBD2
clone_size: .
cdr3_aa: CASSQVIAGGDRETQYF
cdr3_nt: TGCGCCAGCAGCCAAGTAATAGCGGGAGGGGATCGAGAGACCCAGTACTTC

j_call: TRBJ2-7
v_call: TRBV10-3
d_call: TRBD2
clone_size: many
cdr3_aa: CAISEVGDYQTYEQYF
cdr3_nt: TGTGCCATCAGTGAAGTAGGGGACTACCAAACATACGAGCAGTACTTC

j_call: TRBJ2-5
v_call: TRBV20-1
d_call: TRBD2
clone_size: many
cdr3_aa: CSARASGIETQYF
cdr3_nt: TGCAGTGCTAGGGCTAGCGGGATTGAGACCCAGTACTTC

j_call: TRBJ1-1
v_call: TRBV9
d_call: .
clone_size: many
cdr3_aa: CASSVGQGTAFF
cdr3_nt: TGTGCCAGCAGCGTAGGGCAGGGCACCGCTTTCTTT

j_call: TRBJ2-5
v_call: TRBV19
d_call: .
clone_size: .
cdr3_aa: CASSIRVRETQYF
cdr3_nt: TGTGCCAGTAGTATAAGGGTGCGGGAGACCCAGTACTTC

j_call: TRBJ1-1
v_call: TRBV5-6
d_call: TRBD1
clone_size: many
cdr3_aa: CASSKGQGVMNTEAFF
cdr3_nt: TGTGCCAGCAGCAAGGGACAGGGGGTCATGAACACTGAAGCTTTCTTT

j_call: TRBJ2-3
v_call: TRBV7-2
d_call: .
clone_size: many
cdr3_aa: CASSLAFQGSADTQYF
cdr3_nt: TGTGCCAGCAGCTTAGCGTTCCAGGGGTCGGCAGATACGCAGTATTTT

j_call: TRBJ2-3
v_call: TRBV3-1
d_call: .
clone_size: many
cdr3_aa: CASSQDQVPTTDTQYF
cdr3_nt: TGTGCCAGCAGCCAAGACCAGGTACCAACCACAGATACGCAGTATTTT

j_call: TRBJ1-6
v_call: TRBV30
d_call: TRBD1
clone_size: few
cdr3_aa: CAWSVGTGDSPLHF
cdr3_nt: TGTGCCTGGAGTGTTGGGACAGGGGATTCACCCCTCCACTTT

j_call: TRBJ2-5
v_call: TRBV5-5
d_call: .
clone_size: few
cdr3_aa: CASSPQGFAAGETQYF
cdr3_nt: TGTGCCAGCAGCCCCCAGGGGTTCGCGGCCGGGGAGACCCAGTACTTC

j_call: TRBJ1-4
v_call: TRBV7-2
d_call: .
clone_size: many
cdr3_aa: CASSLLAGSGEKLFF
cdr3_nt: TGTGCCAGCAGCTTACTTGCTGGATCGGGGGAAAAACTGTTTTTT

j_call: TRBJ2-5
v_call: TRBV29-1
d_call: .
clone_size: .
cdr3_aa: CSVELARETQYF
cdr3_nt: TGCAGCGTTGAATTGGCTAGGGAGACCCAGTACTTC

j_call: TRBJ2-7
v_call: TRBV20-1
d_call: TRBD2
clone_size: many
cdr3_aa: CSASGLAGGHGQYF
cdr3_nt: TGCAGTGCTAGCGGACTAGCGGGAGGGCATGGGCAGTACTTC

j_call: TRBJ2-5
v_call: TRBV7-2
d_call: TRBD1
clone_size: many
cdr3_aa: CASSSLGQPEETQYF
cdr3_nt: TGTGCCAGCAGCTCTTTGGGACAGCCGGAAGAGACCCAGTACTTC

j_call: TRBJ2-5
v_call: TRBV7-2
d_call: .
clone_size: many
cdr3_aa: CASSLATGRQETQYF
cdr3_nt: TGTGCCAGCAGCTTAGCGACGGGGCGTCAAGAGACCCAGTACTTC

j_call: TRBJ2-2
v_call: TRBV7-2
d_call: TRBD2
clone_size: few
cdr3_aa: CASSLALAGVGDGELFF
cdr3_nt: TGTGCCAGCAGCTTAGCCCTAGCGGGAGTTGGTGACGGGGAGCTGTTTTTT

j_call: TRBJ2-5
v_call: TRBV25-1
d_call: TRBD1
clone_size: few
cdr3_aa: CASSEAGQGSETQYF
cdr3_nt: TGTGCCAGCAGTGAGGCGGGACAGGGTTCAGAGACCCAGTACTTC

j_call: TRBJ1-1
v_call: TRBV3-1
d_call: .
clone_size: many
cdr3_aa: CASSPGGEETEAFF
cdr3_nt: TGTGCCAGCAGCCCCGGGGGGGAGGAAACTGAAGCTTTCTTT

j_call: TRBJ2-7
v_call: TRBV20-1
d_call: TRBD1
clone_size: many
cdr3_aa: CSASGSGGIEQYF
cdr3_nt: TGCAGTGCTAGCGGATCAGGGGGCATCGAGCAGTACTTC

j_call: TRBJ2-3
v_call: TRBV7-2
d_call: TRBD2
clone_size: .
cdr3_aa: CASSSSGISTDTQYF
cdr3_nt: TGTGCCAGCAGCTCAAGCGGGATTAGCACAGATACGCAGTATTTT

j_call: TRBJ2-2
v_call: TRBV30
d_call: .
clone_size: few
cdr3_aa: CAWSRRELGELFF
cdr3_nt: TGTGCCTGGAGTCGTAGGGAGCTGGGGGAGCTGTTTTTT

j_call: TRBJ1-3
v_call: TRBV18
d_call: .
clone_size: many
cdr3_aa: CASSPPTRESGNTIYF
cdr3_nt: TGTGCCAGCTCACCACCGACCAGGGAGTCTGGAAACACCATATATTTT

j_call: TRBJ2-3
v_call: TRBV27
d_call: TRBD2
clone_size: many
cdr3_aa: CASSLWPTPGLAPSTDTQYF
cdr3_nt: TGTGCCAGCAGTTTATGGCCAACCCCCGGACTAGCCCCTAGCACAGATACGCAGTATTTT

j_call: TRBJ2-7
v_call: TRBV15
d_call: TRBD2
clone_size: .
cdr3_aa: CATSRGGLAASHEQYF
cdr3_nt: TGTGCCACCAGCAGGGGGGGACTAGCGGCCTCCCACGAGCAGTACTTC

j_call: TRBJ2-1
v_call: TRBV3-1
d_call: .
clone_size: many
cdr3_aa: CASSQDYLPGLEQFF
cdr3_nt: TGTGCCAGCAGCCAAGATTATCTTCCGGGACTTGAGCAGTTCTTC

j_call: TRBJ2-3
v_call: TRBV11-2
d_call: .
clone_size: many
cdr3_aa: CASSLGGLARTDTQYF
cdr3_nt: TGTGCCAGCAGCCTGGGCGGTCTAGCGAGGACAGATACGCAGTATTTT

j_call: TRBJ1-4
v_call: TRBV7-9
d_call: .
clone_size: few
cdr3_aa: CASSLTPRGVWDEKLFF
cdr3_nt: TGTGCCAGCAGCTTGACACCCCGGGGGGTATGGGATGAAAAACTGTTTTTT

j_call: TRBJ2-7
v_call: TRBV28
d_call: TRBD2
clone_size: many
cdr3_aa: CASTSGAPYEQYF
cdr3_nt: TGTGCCAGTACTAGCGGAGCTCCCTACGAGCAGTACTTC

j_call: TRBJ2-1
v_call: TRBV24-1
d_call: TRBD1
clone_size: many
cdr3_aa: CATSEGSTGGFYNEQFF
cdr3_nt: TGTGCCACCAGTGAAGGATCGACAGGGGGCTTCTACAATGAGCAGTTCTTC

j_call: TRBJ2-1
v_call: TRBV24-1
d_call: TRBD2
clone_size: many
cdr3_aa: CATSDFSKAGGPYDEQFF
cdr3_nt: TGTGCCACCAGTGATTTTAGTAAAGCGGGAGGACCCTATGATGAGCAGTTCTTC

j_call: TRBJ2-6
v_call: TRBV4-3
d_call: .
clone_size: .
cdr3_aa: CASSRSTRLTGANVLTF
cdr3_nt: TGCGCCAGCAGCCGATCGACGAGGCTAACTGGGGCCAACGTCCTGACTTTC

j_call: TRBJ2-3
v_call: TRBV7-6
d_call: TRBD2
clone_size: .
cdr3_aa: CASSPAGTITDTQYF
cdr3_nt: TGTGCCAGCAGTCCCGCCGGGACTATCACAGATACGCAGTATTTT

j_call: TRBJ2-7
v_call: TRBV18
d_call: TRBD2
clone_size: few
cdr3_aa: CASSPSSGYTYEQYF
cdr3_nt: TGTGCCAGCTCACCTTCTAGCGGGTACACCTACGAGCAGTACTTC

j_call: TRBJ1-5
v_call: TRBV24-1
d_call: .
clone_size: .
cdr3_aa: CAASEYRVAQPQHF
cdr3_nt: TGTGCCGCCAGTGAGTACAGGGTAGCTCAGCCCCAGCATTTT

j_call: TRBJ2-2
v_call: TRBV6-1
d_call: .
clone_size: few
cdr3_aa: CASSPSDSANTGELFF
cdr3_nt: TGTGCCAGCAGTCCATCGGACAGTGCGAACACCGGGGAGCTGTTTTTT

j_call: TRBJ1-6
v_call: TRBV4-3
d_call: TRBD1
clone_size: .
cdr3_aa: CASSQADRAHSPLHF
cdr3_nt: TGCGCCAGCAGCCAAGCGGACAGGGCTCACTCACCCCTCCACTTT

j_call: TRBJ1-2
v_call: TRBV6-1
d_call: .
clone_size: many
cdr3_aa: CASSDVTFGFGGYTF
cdr3_nt: TGTGCCAGCAGTGACGTGACATTTGGCTTTGGCGGCTACACCTTC

j_call: TRBJ1-2
v_call: TRBV16
d_call: .
clone_size: few
cdr3_aa: CASSQSTVDGYTF
cdr3_nt: TGTGCCAGCAGCCAATCCACAGTGGATGGCTACACCTTC

j_call: TRBJ2-7
v_call: TRBV7-9
d_call: TRBD2
clone_size: few
cdr3_aa: CASSLGGLASEQYF
cdr3_nt: TGTGCCAGCAGCTTAGGTGGACTAGCGTCTGAGCAGTACTTC

j_call: TRBJ2-3
v_call: TRBV10-3
d_call: .
clone_size: .
cdr3_aa: CAIRDAYSGPDTQYF
cdr3_nt: TGTGCCATCAGGGACGCCTATAGTGGACCAGATACGCAGTATTTT

j_call: TRBJ1-1
v_call: TRBV28
d_call: .
clone_size: many
cdr3_aa: CASEGATNTEAFF
cdr3_nt: TGTGCCAGCGAGGGAGCGACGAACACTGAAGCTTTCTTT

j_call: TRBJ1-1
v_call: TRBV10-1
d_call: .
clone_size: .
cdr3_aa: CASSEQGATEAFF
cdr3_nt: TGCGCCAGCAGTGAACAGGGAGCCACTGAAGCTTTCTTT